The entry below describes one T cell receptor (beta chain). This clone's antigen is unknown. No much larger clone is present one base from it, and per-base qualities are unavailable. The data originate from a study of T cells in Graves' hyperthyroidism and ophthalmopathy (dated by TCRdb to about 2019). Study-wide context: Peripheral blood was collected at initial diagnosis, before any treatment. TCR V-J signatures able to tell the groups apart were searched for in a discovery cohort of some 97 patients, of whom roughly 42 had Graves' ophthalmopathy and around 56 had stable Graves' hyperthyroidism. An independent validation cohort of around 20 hyperthyroidism patients and approximately 15 patients who later progressed to ophthalmopathy tested prospective prediction of ophthalmopathy. The roughly 100 discovery patients were randomly split 7:3 into training and test sets. In addition, the study compared T-cell repertoires in thyroid tissue and in blood from a handful of Graves' hyperthyroidism patients. After sampling, hyperthyroidism patients received methimazole starting at 30 mg daily, and ophthalmopathy patients received high-dose intravenous methylprednisolone. The paper reports TCR Vbeta CDR3 sequencing of 130 to 150 peripheral blood samples: around 41 ophthalmopathy, around 80 hyperthyroidism and around 17 progressor patients.

Findings and caveats that apply to the study as a whole: A 13 V-J signature model separated ophthalmopathy from stable hyperthyroidism, with just over 85% sensitivity and 81% to 82% specificity in cross-validation and 80%/75% in testing. During validation, the model predicted progression to ophthalmopathy a median of approximately six months ahead of onset, with 70.59% sensitivity and around 72% specificity. Most expanded thyroid clonotypes (frequency above 0.001) were also detected in blood, suggesting blood repertoires may reflect thyroid immune responses. Sample size was not statistically predetermined, and investigators were not blinded to group allocation.

Stable Graves' hyperthyroidism was defined as the absence of progression to ophthalmopathy over 18 months of follow-up. Hyperthyroidism patients were newly diagnosed, had a disease duration of under 2 months, and were aged 18 to 65 years. Exclusion was applied to patients with uncontrolled infections, other autoimmune diseases, pregnancy or lactation. Diagnoses were established on the basis of clinical symptoms, serum thyroxine and TRAb, thyroid ultrasound, and orbital computed tomography. PBMCs were isolated from about 10 ml of fresh peripheral blood by Ficoll-Paque density gradient centrifugation. Total RNA was extracted using Trizol reagent, and RNA quality was assessed on an Agilent 2100 Bioanalyzer. The junction shows trimming of 4 bases on V and 4 bases on J, and the gene matches do not reach 5 bases of it. From a lookup of the germline V gene, CDR1 and CDR2 are MNHEY and SVGAGI. There are 15 amino acids in the CDR3, from cysteine to phenylalanine inclusive. Only the CDR3 region is kept as DNA, spanning 45 bases read in frame from base 1.

The TCR beta CDR3 regions were amplified from the RNA transcripts. The first round of RT-PCR for the TCR CDR3 was performed with the HTBI primer set and the Qiagen OneStep RT-PCR kit. Libraries were constructed in a second round of multiplex PCR, after which size selection and purification were performed. Sequencing of the libraries was done on an Illumina HiSeq2000 using paired-end 100 bp reads. The paper's data handling went like this. SOAPnuke was used to process the raw data, with reads discarded if the reads contained adapters or uncalled bases, had a mean Phred below 15, or lacked an exact constant-primer or identifier match. High-quality paired reads were merged using COPE v1.2.5, and each unique nucleotide sequence was defined as a clonotype. MiTCR v1.1 was used to align the clonotypes against IMGT TRBV, TRBD and TRBJ reference segments. Only V-J combinations with frequency above 0.0001, covering approximately 99% of repertoires, were analysed. The TCS score was defined as F50 (clonal expansion) divided by E x V (chaos), with BLOSUM62-based TCRdist calculated between CDR3 peptides within each V-J. Welch's t-statistics and random forest reduced roughly 530 V-J features to about 12, which were used in a naive Bayes classifier (R e1071). The public reads were reanalyzed by TCRdb: fastp trimming at Q25, MiXCR alignment, in-frame beta chains only. When rows share a CDR3 protein, they turn into one entry using the most common DNA and genes. These V and J calls are TCRdb output, not the study's own analysis. Present in this sample are over 500,000 distinct CDR3 sequences, about 15% of which were seen just once. In total, the top ten clones hold more than 11% of the sample.

The sequencing sample was made of blood. The sequence joins TRBV6-5 to TRBJ2-3, and 10 junctional nucleotides match TRBD2. This clonotype originated in a woman aged 35 to 49 with Graves' hyperthyroidism. The nucleotides read TGTGCCAGCAGTTCCCCAGGGACTAGCGCAGATACGCAGTATTTT. This codes for CASSSPGTSADTQYF.